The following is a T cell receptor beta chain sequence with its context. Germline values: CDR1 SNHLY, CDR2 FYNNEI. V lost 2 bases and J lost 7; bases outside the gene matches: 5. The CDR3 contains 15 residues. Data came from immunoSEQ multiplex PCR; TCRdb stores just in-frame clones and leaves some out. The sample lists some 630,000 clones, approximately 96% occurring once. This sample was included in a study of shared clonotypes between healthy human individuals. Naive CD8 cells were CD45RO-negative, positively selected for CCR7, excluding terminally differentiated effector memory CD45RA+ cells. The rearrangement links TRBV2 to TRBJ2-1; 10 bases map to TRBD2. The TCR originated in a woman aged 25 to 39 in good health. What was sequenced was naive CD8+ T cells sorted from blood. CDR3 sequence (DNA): TGTGCCAGCAGTGAACCGAAGCGGGGGGGGAATGAGCAGTTCTTC. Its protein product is CASSEPKRGGNEQFF.